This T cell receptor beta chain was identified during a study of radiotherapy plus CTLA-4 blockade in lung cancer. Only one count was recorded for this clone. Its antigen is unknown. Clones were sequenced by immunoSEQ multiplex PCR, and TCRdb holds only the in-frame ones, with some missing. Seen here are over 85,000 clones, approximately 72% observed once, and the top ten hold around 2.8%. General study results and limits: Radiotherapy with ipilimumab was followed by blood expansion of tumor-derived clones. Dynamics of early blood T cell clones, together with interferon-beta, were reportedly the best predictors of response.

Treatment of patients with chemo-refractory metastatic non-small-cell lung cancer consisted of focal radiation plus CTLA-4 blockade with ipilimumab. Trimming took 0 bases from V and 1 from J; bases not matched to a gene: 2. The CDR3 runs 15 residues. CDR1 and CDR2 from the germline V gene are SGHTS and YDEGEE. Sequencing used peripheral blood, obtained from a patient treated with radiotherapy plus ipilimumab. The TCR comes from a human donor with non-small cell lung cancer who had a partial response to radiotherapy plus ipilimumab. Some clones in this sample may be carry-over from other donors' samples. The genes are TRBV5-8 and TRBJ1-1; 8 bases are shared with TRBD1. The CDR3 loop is CASSLGTGTNTEAFF. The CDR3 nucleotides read TGTGCCAGCAGCTTGGGGACAGGGACGAACACTGAAGCTTTCTTT.